The TCR beta chain described here comes from a study of cytomegalovirus exposure and HLA in healthy donors. The CDR3 length is 15 residues. CDR1 MNHEY and CDR2 SVGAGI come from the germline V gene. Trimming removed 2 bases from V and 4 bases from J, with 15 bases in between. The PCR had 60 Vbeta and 13 Jbeta primers. The data were produced by immunoSEQ multiplex PCR, yet TCRdb's version contains in-frame clones alone and is incomplete. The sample lists 130,000 or so clones; less than 85% were seen once. The sequenced material came from PBMCs. The V gene is TRBV6-5, the J gene TRBJ2-7; D might be TRBD1 (5 bases). The TCR was taken from a man younger than 35 in good health and CMV-seropositive. Here the CDR3 DNA reads TGTGCCAGCAGTTACCCAAAAGGACAATATTACGAGCAGTACTTC. This codes for CASSYPKGQYYEQYF.